A single T cell receptor beta chain is shown here with its context. This sample was included in a study of cytomegalovirus exposure and HLA in healthy donors. PCR used 60 Vbeta primers and 13 Jbeta primers. Authors' data handling: Roughly 11 million shared chains were among around 80 million unique TCR beta chains counted in a later analysis. Repertoires were generated with immunoSEQ multiplex PCR, while TCRdb's copy carries only in-frame clones and drops some. V, J and clone size are those of that table, while D and trimming were read from the DNA. In the table there are under 150,000 clones, 78% of which are singletons. The V gene lost 0 bases and the J gene lost 1 base, with 19 bases spanning the gap. The CDR3 contains 18 residues. CDR1 is SGHRS, CDR2 YFSETQ, per germline.

Sequenced sample: PBMCs. The clonotype comes from a woman between 18 and 29 years old in good health and CMV-seronegative. V gene TRBV5-1 combines with J gene TRBJ1-1, with unresolved D. The CDR3: CASSLELFEGARNTEAFF. The CDR3 DNA is TGCGCCAGCAGCTTGGAACTTTTCGAGGGTGCTAGGAACACTGAAGCTTTCTTT.